This T cell receptor beta chain was recorded in a study of blood T cell repertoires in COVID-19. Study-level information: Specimens from acute and convalescent COVID-19 originated in the United States, Italy and Spain. From T cells, B-cell-depleted T cells, or PBMCs came the material, which was cDNA or gDNA.

Original processing methods: Using reference gene primer amplification, nucleated cell counts were estimated. The table came from immunoSEQ multiplex PCR; TCRdb's copy has only in-frame clones and leaves some out. Clonal size and the V and J genes are those of that table, whereas D and trimming came from the DNA. The sample has 30,000 or so clones, about 89% seen once; the top ten hold about 3.2%. Per the germline V gene, CDR1 is SGHTA and CDR2 is FQGNSA. CDR3 length equals 15 residues. V lost 3 bases and J 2 bases, leaving 10 bases between the germline ends. Sequencing was carried out using peripheral blood. This TCR was sampled from a human donor in a cohort sampled during active COVID-19. This chain links TRBV7-2 with TRBJ2-2; possibly TRBD1 for D (6 bases). The CDR3 sequence is CASSLYRANTGELFF. Here the CDR3 DNA reads TGTGCCAGCAGCTTGTACAGGGCTAACACCGGGGAGCTGTTTTTT. Looking up the rest from reference TRBV7-2 and TRBJ2-2 gives the full variable domain: GAGVSQSPSNKVTEKGKDVELRCDPISGHTALYWYRQSLGQGLEFLIYFQGNSAPDKSGLPSDRFSAERTGGSVSTLTIQRTQQEDSAVYLCASSLYRANTGELFFGEGSRLTVL.